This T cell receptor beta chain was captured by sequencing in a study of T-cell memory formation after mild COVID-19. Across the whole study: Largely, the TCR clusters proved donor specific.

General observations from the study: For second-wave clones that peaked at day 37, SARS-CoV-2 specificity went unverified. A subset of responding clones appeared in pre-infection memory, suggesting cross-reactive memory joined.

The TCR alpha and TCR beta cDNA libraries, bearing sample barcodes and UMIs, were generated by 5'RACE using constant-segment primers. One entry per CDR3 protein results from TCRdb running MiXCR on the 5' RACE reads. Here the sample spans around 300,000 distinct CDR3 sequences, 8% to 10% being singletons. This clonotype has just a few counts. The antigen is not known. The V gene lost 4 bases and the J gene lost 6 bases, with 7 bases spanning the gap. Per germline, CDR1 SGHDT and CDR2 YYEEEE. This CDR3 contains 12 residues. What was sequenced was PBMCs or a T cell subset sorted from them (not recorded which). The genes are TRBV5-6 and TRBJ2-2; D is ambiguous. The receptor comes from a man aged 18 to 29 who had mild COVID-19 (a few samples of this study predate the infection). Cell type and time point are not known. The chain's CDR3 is CASSPISGELFF. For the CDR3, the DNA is TGTGCCAGCAGCCCGATATCCGGGGAGCTGTTTTTT.